The 16 T cell receptor beta chains given below trace back to one sample, sequenced in a study of radiation and T cells in renal cell carcinoma. Assay used: immunoSEQ multiplex PCR; TCRdb lists only in-frame clones, some missing. This table has about 22,000 clones, roughly 80% appearing once. Indicated time point: baseline pretreatment blood. Specified treatment: 15 Gy SBRT to primary tumor, nephrectomy 4 weeks later. Source: blood, taken from a patient whose treatment included radiotherapy and nephrectomy. The receptor source for this set is a man aged 60 to 69 with renal cell carcinoma.

The chain carries TRBV7-2 and TRBJ2-7, with TRBD2 identical over 11 bases. Germline CDR1 reads SGHTA; CDR2 reads FQGNSA. Trimming at V came to 4 bases and at J to 3 bases, leaving 11 bases not matched to a gene. The CDR3 totals 17 residues. The CDR3 sequence is CASSSPLTSGVNYEQYF. For the CDR3, the DNA is TGTGCCAGCAGCTCCCCCCTGACTAGCGGGGTTAACTACGAGCAGTACTTC.

This clone appeared a few times. V is TRBV7-9 and J is TRBJ2-7; D is uncertain. CDR3 size: 12 residues. V shed 5 bases and J shed 3 bases, with 8 bases lying between them. Germline CDR1 reads SEHNR; CDR2 reads FQNEAQ (reference sequence). The CDR3 here is CASSPGSYEQYF. In DNA form, the CDR3 reads TGTGCCAGCAGCCCCGGAAGCTACGAGCAGTACTTC.

V is TRBV5-1 and J is TRBJ1-2, with D hard to call. Per germline, CDR1 SGHRS and CDR2 YFSETQ. Trimming left V 2 bases short and J 0 bases short, with 8 bases between. This CDR3 is 14 amino acids long. CDR3 amino acids: CASSLEFPNYGYTF. The CDR3 DNA follows: TGCGCCAGCAGCTTAGAATTTCCTAACTATGGCTACACCTTC.

J is TRBJ1-3 and V is TRBV6-5; TRBD1 agrees at 7 bases. The CDR3 sequence is 16 residues long. Losses at the gene ends were 2 bases for V and 4 bases for J; bases not matched to a gene: 8. Germline V lookup: CDR1 MNHEY, CDR2 SVGAGI. The chain's CDR3 is CASSYQQQGSGNTIYF. CDR3 coding DNA: TGTGCCAGCAGTTACCAACAACAGGGGTCAGGAAACACCATATATTTT.

CDR3: CASSDRVTGNTIYF. In DNA form, the CDR3 reads TGTGCCAGCAGTGACAGGGTTACTGGAAACACCATATATTTT. The rearrangement uses TRBV2 and TRBJ1-3; D possibly corresponds to TRBD1 (5 bases). The CDR3 spans 14 residues. Germline V gene lookup returns CDR1 SNHLY and CDR2 FYNNEI. V dropped 3 bases and J dropped 2 bases, with 8 bases sitting between them.

The genes are TRBV5-6 and TRBJ1-4; 8 nucleotides match TRBD1. The CDR3 is 15 amino acids. Looked up from germline, CDR1 is SGHDT and CDR2 is YYEEEE. Unmatched junction bases numbered 5, after V lost 3 bases and J lost 4 bases. CDR3 in amino acids: CASSWWGQVNEKLFF. The DNA for the CDR3 is TGTGCCAGCAGCTGGTGGGGACAGGTTAATGAAAAACTGTTTTTT.

As concerns this clone: One junction end disagrees with the germline gene, perhaps due to a read error. The sample contains more than one DNA sequence encoding this CDR3. The gene calls are TRBV29-1 and TRBJ1-1; D not resolved. CDR1 is SQVTM and CDR2 is ANQGSEA in the germline V gene. The CDR3 has 13 residues. The CDR3 sequence is CSVERVVNTEAFF. In DNA, the CDR3 is TGCAGCGTTGAACGTGTAGTTAACACTGAAGCCTTCTTT.

This sequence joins TRBV6-6 and TRBJ2-3; D is ambiguous. The germline V and J ends were trimmed by 2 bases and 2 bases, with 14 bases remaining between them. CDR3 length equals 16 residues. Germline V CDR1 and CDR2: MNHNY, SVGAGI (reference sequence). The CDR3 region has the DNA TGTGCCAGCAGTTACGGCGATAGTTATTTCACAGATACGCAGTATTTT. Its translation is CASSYGDSYFTDTQYF.

This sequence joins TRBV18 and TRBJ2-1; 9 bases fit TRBD2. Germline lookup yields CDR1 KGHSH and CDR2 LQKENI. CDR3 length: 16 residues. J was trimmed by 2 bases and V by 2 bases; bases with no gene match: 4. As DNA, the CDR3 is TGTGCCAGCTCACCAGGACCTAGCGGGGCCTACAATGAGCAGTTCTTC. Its protein is CASSPGPSGAYNEQFF.

The chain links TRBV30 to TRBJ1-1; a weak D match, TRBD1 (5 bases). V lost 2 bases, J lost 3 bases, and 19 bases lay in between. The CDR3 has 16 residues. Per germline, CDR1 GTSNPN and CDR2 SVGIG (reference sequence). CDR3 sequence: CAWSPYLWGRDTEAFF. The CDR3, as DNA: TGTGCCTGGAGTCCCTATTTATGGGGGAGGGACACTGAAGCTTTCTTT. Full variable domain (rest looked up from reference TRBV30 and TRBJ1-1): SQTIHQWPATLVQPVGSPLSLECTVEGTSNPNLYWYRQAAGRGLQLLFYSVGIGQISSEVPQNLSASRPQDRQFILSSKKLLLSDSGFYLCAWSPYLWGRDTEAFFGQGTRLTVV.

J is TRBJ2-5 and V is TRBV5-1; 8 nucleotides align to TRBD1. Germline CDR1 SGHRS, CDR2 YFSETQ. This CDR3 has 15 amino acids. Trimming at V came to 0 bases and at J to 5 bases, leaving 6 bases not matched to a gene. The CDR3 region has the DNA TGCGCCAGCAGCTTGGGTCAGGGGGCTCGTGAGACCCAGTACTTC. Encoded protein: CASSLGQGARETQYF.

This rearrangement joins TRBV5-1 to TRBJ2-7; 8 nucleotides align to TRBD1. The length of the CDR3 is 15 residues. The V gene end was trimmed by 1 base and the J gene end by 5 bases; junction bases not matched to a gene: 8. Germline V gene data show CDR1 as SGHRS and CDR2 as YFSETQ. CDR3 in amino acids: CASSLSGTGLNEQYF. The CDR3 DNA follows: TGCGCCAGCAGCTTGTCCGGGACAGGCTTAAACGAGCAGTACTTC.

The V and J genes are TRBV9 and TRBJ1-1; D is perhaps TRBD1 (5 bases). The germline gives CDR1 SGDLS, CDR2 YYNGEE. The length of the CDR3 is 13 residues. Trimming cost V 0 bases and J 4 bases, with 7 bases left between them. CDR3 residues: CASSVGQLTEAFF. In DNA form, the CDR3 reads TGTGCCAGCAGCGTAGGACAGCTCACTGAAGCTTTCTTT.

V usage is TRBV6-6 and J usage is TRBJ2-7; D not resolved. V lost 4 bases and J 1 base, leaving 5 bases between the germline ends. Germline V CDR1 and CDR2: MNHNY, SVGAGI (reference sequence). The length of the CDR3 is 12 residues. The CDR3 reads CASSLKSYEQYF. CDR3 sequence (DNA): TGTGCCAGCAGTTTGAAGTCCTACGAGCAGTACTTC.

This sequence joins TRBV28 and TRBJ1-4; D is unresolved. Germline CDR1 is MDHEN and CDR2 is SYDVKM. This CDR3 has 11 amino acids. The V gene lost 0 bases and the J gene lost 12 bases, with 5 bases spanning the gap. CDR3 nucleotides: TGTGCCAGCAGTTTATGGTCAGAACTGTTTTTT. As protein: CASSLWSELFF.

The rearrangement links TRBV4-2 to TRBJ2-7, with 12 bases identical to TRBD2. V was clipped by 5 bases and J by 3 bases; unmatched bases: 14. The germline CDR1 and CDR2 sequences are LGHNA and YNFKEQ. The length of the CDR3 is 18 residues. CDR3: CASSLAMTSGSVFYEQYF. CDR3 coding DNA: TGTGCCAGCAGCTTAGCTATGACTAGCGGGAGTGTGTTCTACGAGCAGTACTTC.